This TCR beta chain was captured in a study of shared clonotypes between healthy human individuals. Notes on the study in general: Generation probabilities were higher for clonotypes shared across all four sorted-subset donors than for unshared ones.

With regard to this clone: Its antigen is unknown.

At deep level, the assay was performed. Data came from immunoSEQ multiplex PCR; TCRdb stores just in-frame clones and leaves some out. Of 800,000 to 1,200,000 clones listed, roughly 74% are singletons. The specimen sequenced was memory CD4+ T cells from PBMCs. Subset noted: CD45RA-negative fraction. This TCR was sampled from a man between 18 and 29 years old in good health. Some clones in this sample may be carry-over from other donors' samples.

CDR3 amino acids: CASSQLEFSGANVLTF. In nucleotides, the CDR3 is TGTGCCAGCAGCCAATTGGAGTTCTCTGGGGCCAACGTCCTGACTTTC. The rearrangement joins TRBV25-1 to TRBJ2-6; D not resolved. V was shortened by 6 bases and J by 0 bases, with 12 bases between the two germline ends. This CDR3 has 16 amino acids. Germline CDR1 is MGHDK and CDR2 is SYGVNS.